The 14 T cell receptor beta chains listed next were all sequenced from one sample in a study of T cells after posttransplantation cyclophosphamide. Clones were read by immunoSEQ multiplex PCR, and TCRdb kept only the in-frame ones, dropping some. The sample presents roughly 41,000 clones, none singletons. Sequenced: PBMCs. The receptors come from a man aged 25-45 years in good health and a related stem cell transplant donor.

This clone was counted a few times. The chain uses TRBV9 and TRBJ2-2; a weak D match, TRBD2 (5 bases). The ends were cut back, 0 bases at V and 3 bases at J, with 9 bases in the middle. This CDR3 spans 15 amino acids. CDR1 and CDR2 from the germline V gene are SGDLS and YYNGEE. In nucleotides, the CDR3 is TGTGCCAGCAGCGTAGCGGCTAGCCACACCGGGGAGCTGTTTTTT. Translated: CASSVAASHTGELFF.

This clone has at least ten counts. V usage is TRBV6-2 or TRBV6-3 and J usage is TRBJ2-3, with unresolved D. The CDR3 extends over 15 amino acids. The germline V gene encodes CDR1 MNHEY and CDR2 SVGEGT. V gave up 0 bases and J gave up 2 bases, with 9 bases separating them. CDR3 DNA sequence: TGTGCCAGCAGTTACTCACTGCCACTCACAGATACGCAGTATTTT. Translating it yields CASSYSLPLTDTQYF.

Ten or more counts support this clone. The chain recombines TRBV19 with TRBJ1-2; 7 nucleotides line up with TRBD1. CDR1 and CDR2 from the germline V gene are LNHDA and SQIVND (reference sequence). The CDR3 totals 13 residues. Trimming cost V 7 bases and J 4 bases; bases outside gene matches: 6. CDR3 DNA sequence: TGTGCCAGTACACAGGGGTTAGGCTATGGCTACACCTTC. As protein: CASTQGLGYGYTF. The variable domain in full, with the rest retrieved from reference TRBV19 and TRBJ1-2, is DGGITQSPKYLFRKEGQNVTLSCEQNLNHDAMYWYRQDPGQGLRLIYYSQIVNDFQKGDIAEGYSVSREKKESFPLTVTSAQKNPTAFYLCASTQGLGYGYTFGSGTRLTVV.

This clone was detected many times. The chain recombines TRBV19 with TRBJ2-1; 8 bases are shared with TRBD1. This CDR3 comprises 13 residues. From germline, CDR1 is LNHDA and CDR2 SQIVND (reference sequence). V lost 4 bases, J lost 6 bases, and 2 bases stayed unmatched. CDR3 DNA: TGTGCCAGTAGTACTGACAGGGGCAATGAGCAGTTCTTC. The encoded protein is CASSTDRGNEQFF.

The CDR3 DNA reads as TGTGCCAGCGGGTCCGGTGGAGGGTTTACAGATACGCAGTATTTT. Translation gives CASGSGGGFTDTQYF. The chain joins TRBV12-3 or TRBV12-4 to TRBJ2-3, with D tentatively TRBD2 (6 bases). Trimming left V 8 bases short and J 3 bases short, with 18 bases between. CDR3 size: 15 residues.

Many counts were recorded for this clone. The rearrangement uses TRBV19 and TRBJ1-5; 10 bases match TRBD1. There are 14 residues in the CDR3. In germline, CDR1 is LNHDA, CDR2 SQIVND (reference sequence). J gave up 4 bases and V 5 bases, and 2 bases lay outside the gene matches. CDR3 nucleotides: TGTGCCAGTAGTGGACAGGGGGGGAATCAGCCCCAGCATTTT. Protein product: CASSGQGGNQPQHF.

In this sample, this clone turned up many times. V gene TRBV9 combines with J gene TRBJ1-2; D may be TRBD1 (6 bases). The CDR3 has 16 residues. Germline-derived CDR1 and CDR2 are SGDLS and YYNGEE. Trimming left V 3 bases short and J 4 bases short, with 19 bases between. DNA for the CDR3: TGTGCCAGCAGCGCAGAACAGGGAACGCTTAGCTATGGCTACACCTTC. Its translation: CASSAEQGTLSYGYTF.

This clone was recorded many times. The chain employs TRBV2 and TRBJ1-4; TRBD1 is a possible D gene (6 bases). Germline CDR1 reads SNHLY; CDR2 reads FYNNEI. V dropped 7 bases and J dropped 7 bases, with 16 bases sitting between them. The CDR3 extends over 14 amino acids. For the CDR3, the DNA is TGTGCCAGCACCCTGGACAGTGTTCCTGAAAAACTGTTTTTT. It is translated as CASTLDSVPEKLFF.

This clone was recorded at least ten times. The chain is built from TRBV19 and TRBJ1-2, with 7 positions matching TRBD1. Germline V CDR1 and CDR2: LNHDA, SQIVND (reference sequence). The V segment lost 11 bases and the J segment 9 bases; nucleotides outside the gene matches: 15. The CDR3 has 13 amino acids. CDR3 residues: CASHPQGSRSYTF. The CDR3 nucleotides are TGTGCCTCACACCCACAGGGGAGTAGGAGCTACACCTTC.

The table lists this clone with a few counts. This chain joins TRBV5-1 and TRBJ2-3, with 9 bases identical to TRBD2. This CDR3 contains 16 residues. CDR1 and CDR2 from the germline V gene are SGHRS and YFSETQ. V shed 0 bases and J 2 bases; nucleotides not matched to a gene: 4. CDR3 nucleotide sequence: TGCGCCAGCAGCTTGGGAGGCGGGGGGGCCACAGATACGCAGTATTTT. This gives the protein CASSLGGGGATDTQYF.

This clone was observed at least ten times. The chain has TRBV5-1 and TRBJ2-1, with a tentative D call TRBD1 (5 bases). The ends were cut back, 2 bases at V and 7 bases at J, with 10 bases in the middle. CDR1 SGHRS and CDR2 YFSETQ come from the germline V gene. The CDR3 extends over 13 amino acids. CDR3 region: CASSFWGENEQFF. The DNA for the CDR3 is TGCGCCAGCAGCTTTTGGGGCGAGAATGAGCAGTTCTTC.

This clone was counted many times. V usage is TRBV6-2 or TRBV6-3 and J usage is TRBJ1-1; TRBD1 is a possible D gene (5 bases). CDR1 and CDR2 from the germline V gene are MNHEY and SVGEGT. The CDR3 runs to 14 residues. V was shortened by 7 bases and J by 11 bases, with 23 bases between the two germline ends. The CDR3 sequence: CASTRTSTEPLAFF. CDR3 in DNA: TGTGCCAGCACTCGAACCTCGACAGAGCCGTTGGCTTTCTTT.

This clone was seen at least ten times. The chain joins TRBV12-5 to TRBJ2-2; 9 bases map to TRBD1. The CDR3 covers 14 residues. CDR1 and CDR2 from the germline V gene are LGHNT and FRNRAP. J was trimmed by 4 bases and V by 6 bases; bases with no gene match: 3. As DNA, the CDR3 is TGTGCTAGTGGGCGACAGGGGGGCACCGGGGAGCTGTTTTTT. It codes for CASGRQGGTGELFF. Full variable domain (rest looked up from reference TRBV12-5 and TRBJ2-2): DARVTQTPRHKVTEMGQEVTMRCQPILGHNTVFWYRQTMMQGLELLAYFRNRAPLDDSGMPKDRFSAEMPDATLATLKIQPSEPRDSAVYFCASGRQGGTGELFFGEGSRLTVL.

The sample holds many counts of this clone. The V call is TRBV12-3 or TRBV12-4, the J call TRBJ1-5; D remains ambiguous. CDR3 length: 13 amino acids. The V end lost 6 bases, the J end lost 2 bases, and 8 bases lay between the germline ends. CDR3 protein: CASSPRGNQPQHF. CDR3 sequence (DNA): TGTGCCAGCAGCCCTAGAGGCAATCAGCCCCAGCATTTT.